These 9 T cell receptor beta chains share one sample of origin, sequenced in a study of T cells after posttransplantation cyclophosphamide. Using immunoSEQ multiplex PCR, the repertoire was profiled, and TCRdb retains in-frame clones only, with some absent. The sample contains 12,000 or so clones, more than 80% of which appear only once. Cyclophosphamide on days +3 and +4 followed busulfan-fludarabine conditioning and a marrow graft. This specimen consisted of PBMCs, obtained after allogeneic stem cell transplant with posttransplant cyclophosphamide. These receptors all stem from a female patient in her fifties who received an allogeneic stem cell transplant from a related donor, was CMV-positive, and had no GVHD. Part of the T cells may come from the graft donor.

This clone was observed a single time. The V and J genes are TRBV7-8 and TRBJ2-1; 9 bases are a match to TRBD2. Germline lookup yields CDR1 SGHVS and CDR2 FQNEAQ. This CDR3 region has 18 residues. J lost 2 bases, V lost 3 bases, and 11 bases had no gene match. CDR3 nucleotides: TGTGCCAGCAGCTTCTCCCGCGGCAGCGGGGGGACCTACAATGAGCAGTTCTTC. Protein sequence: CASSFSRGSGGTYNEQFF.

The V call is TRBV2, the J call TRBJ1-4, with TRBD1 matching over 8 bases. This CDR3 has 15 residues. The V gene end was trimmed by 7 bases and the J gene end by 4 bases; junction bases not matched to a gene: 8. The germline V gene encodes CDR1 SNHLY and CDR2 FYNNEI. The CDR3 sequence is CASNFQGAVNEKLFF. The CDR3 DNA sequence: TGTGCCAGCAATTTCCAGGGGGCTGTTAATGAAAAACTGTTTTTT.

V usage is TRBV29-1 and J usage is TRBJ1-1; the D gene is possibly TRBD1 (5 bases). In germline, CDR1 is SQVTM, CDR2 ANQGSEA. Trimming left V 3 bases short and J 5 bases short, with 16 bases between. The CDR3 has 14 amino acids. The CDR3: CSVERSGGGTEAFF. CDR3 nucleotides: TGCAGCGTTGAGAGGTCGGGGGGAGGTACTGAAGCTTTCTTT. The full variable domain, its missing parts supplied by reference TRBV29-1 and TRBJ1-1, is SAVISQKPSRDICQRGTSLTIQCQVDSQVTMMFWYRQQPGQSLTLIATANQGSEATYESGFVIDKFPISRPNLTFSTLTVSNMSPEDSSIYLCSVERSGGGTEAFFGQGTRLTVV.

The chain has TRBV6-5 and TRBJ2-1; D perhaps matches TRBD2 (6 bases). Germline lookup yields CDR1 MNHEY and CDR2 SVGAGI. With 6 bases removed from V and 2 bases from J, the gap between germline ends came to 11 bases. The CDR3 sequence is 14 residues long. The CDR3 DNA follows: TGTGCCAGCAGGGAGGGACTGCCCTACAATGAGCAGTTCTTC. It encodes CASREGLPYNEQFF.

The rearrangement links TRBV28 to TRBJ1-2; 9 bases agree with TRBD1. The CDR3 sequence is 15 residues long. J lost 6 bases, V lost 0 bases, and 5 bases had no gene match. Germline assignment: CDR1 MDHEN and CDR2 SYDVKM. The CDR3 coding sequence is TGTGCCAGCAGTTTATGGGACAGGGGATCCGATGGCTACACCTTC. It is translated as CASSLWDRGSDGYTF.

The chain has TRBV4-2 and TRBJ1-2; possible D gene TRBD1, 6 bases. The V end lost 4 bases, the J end lost 5 bases, and 11 bases lay between the germline ends. The CDR3 loop spans 13 amino acids. Germline V gene sequence: CDR1 LGHNA, CDR2 YNFKEQ. The CDR3 here is CASSPGVDYGYTF. CDR3 coding DNA: TGTGCCAGCAGCCCAGGGGTGGATTATGGCTACACCTTC.

The genes are TRBV6-6 and TRBJ2-7, with D possibly being TRBD1 (5 bases). The germline V and J ends were trimmed by 2 bases and 5 bases, with 13 bases remaining between them. The germline V gene has CDR1 MNHNY and CDR2 SVGAGI (reference sequence). The CDR3 consists of 14 residues. In DNA form, the CDR3 reads TGTGCCAGCAGTTACCAGGGTCAGGGCGACGAGCAGTACTTC. Protein sequence: CASSYQGQGDEQYF.

The chain combines TRBV4-3 with TRBJ1-4; 9 positions match TRBD1. The V and J ends lost 0 bases and 5 bases, in that order; junction bases with no gene match: 4. This CDR3 has 16 residues. CDR1 and CDR2 (germline): LGHNA, YSLEER. Here the CDR3 reads CASSQDAGTGNEKLFF. The DNA for the CDR3 is TGCGCCAGCAGCCAAGATGCCGGGACAGGGAATGAAAAACTGTTTTTT.

The chain employs TRBV2 and TRBJ2-2; 10 positions match TRBD1. CDR3 length: 14 residues. The germline gives CDR1 SNHLY, CDR2 FYNNEI. V lost 6 bases and J lost 7; bases outside the gene matches: 5. CDR3 region: CASRQDRGIGELFF. The CDR3 DNA reads as TGTGCCAGCAGGCAGGACAGGGGGATCGGGGAGCTGTTTTTT.